This TCR beta chain was documented in a study of blood T cells in healthy people across ages. With a J-beta primer mix and a sample-barcoded 5' primer, a second PCR ran about 7 to 12 cycles. TCRdb re-called the 5' RACE reads with MiXCR, one entry per CDR3 protein. Of hundreds of thousands of distinct CDR3 sequences listed, around two fifths are singletons. Per the germline V gene, CDR1 is WNHNN and CDR2 is SYGVQD (reference sequence). The CDR3 sequence is 13 residues long. The germline V and J ends were trimmed by 2 bases and 1 base, with 5 bases remaining between them. This clonotype originated in a man at least 80 years old in good health. The V call is TRBV10-1, the J call TRBJ1-1; D not resolved. The source material was blood. Written as DNA, the CDR3 is TGCGCCAGCAGTGAGAGGAGGAACACTGAAGCTTTCTTT. It encodes CASSERRNTEAFF.